Each of the 13 T cell receptor beta chains below was sequenced from the same sample in a study of shared clonotypes between healthy human individuals. Assay: immunoSEQ multiplex PCR; the TCRdb copy retains only in-frame clones and omits some. The top ten hold around 0.13% of the sample, which has under 2,500,000 clones, approximately 95% seen once. The sample was naive CD4+ T cells sorted from blood. Subset meaning: CD45RA+ positively selected. These receptors came from a man aged 18 to 29 in good health.

The chain is built from TRBV5-6 and TRBJ2-2; 7 bases are shared with TRBD2. The CDR3 totals 16 residues. Trimming cost V 4 bases and J 5 bases; bases outside gene matches: 11. The germline V gene has CDR1 SGHDT and CDR2 YYEEEE. The CDR3 nucleotides read TGTGCCAGCAGCCTCATCGGCGGGGGAGGGACCGGGGAGCTGTTTTTT. This encodes CASSLIGGGGTGELFF.

The CDR3 region is CASSLGPGWETEAFF. CDR3 nucleotide sequence: TGCGCCAGCAGCTTGGGGCCAGGGTGGGAGACTGAAGCTTTCTTT. J is TRBJ1-1 and V is TRBV5-1, with D possibly being TRBD1 (5 bases). Trimming cost V 0 bases and J 5 bases, with 14 bases left between them. CDR3 size: 15 residues. The germline gives CDR1 SGHRS, CDR2 YFSETQ.

The chain joins TRBV2 to TRBJ1-6, with D possibly matching TRBD1 (5 bases). The germline V and J ends were trimmed by 10 bases and 7 bases, with 11 bases remaining between them. The CDR3 has 12 residues. Germline values: CDR1 SNHLY, CDR2 FYNNEI. The CDR3 nucleotides are TGTGCCAAACGGGGGTGGAATTCACCCCTCCACTTT. It codes for CAKRGWNSPLHF.

Of note for this clone: This specimen includes other DNA sequences encoding the same CDR3. This sequence joins TRBV5-4 and TRBJ2-3; D possibly corresponds to TRBD1 (5 bases). CDR3 length: 14 amino acids. The germline CDR1 and CDR2 sequences are SGHNT and YYREEE (reference sequence). V lost 3 bases and J 2 bases, leaving 10 bases between the germline ends. The CDR3 DNA is TGTGCCAGCAGCTCCCAGGGCTCCACAGATACGCAGTATTTT. It specifies CASSSQGSTDTQYF.

This clone was detected only once. The chain uses TRBV10-2 and TRBJ1-5, with D maybe TRBD1 (5 bases). Germline V lookup: CDR1 WSHSY, CDR2 SAAADI. Trimming stripped 3 bases from V and 3 bases from J, with 12 bases between. The CDR3 extends over 15 amino acids. The CDR3 DNA is TGCGCCAGCAGTGAATCTAGGGGAAACAATCAGCCCCAGCATTTT. Its translation is CASSESRGNNQPQHF.

The rearrangement uses TRBV7-2 and TRBJ2-1; 10 bases fit TRBD1. There are 17 residues in the CDR3. J lost 6 bases, V lost 4 bases, and 12 bases had no gene match. Germline V CDR1 and CDR2: SGHTA, FQGNSA. CDR3 sequence reads: CASSSPPGTGAPNEQFF. Here the CDR3 DNA reads TGTGCCAGCAGCTCGCCGCCCGGGACAGGGGCACCCAATGAGCAGTTCTTC.

This clone has a single count. The rearrangement uses TRBV10-3 and TRBJ1-1, with D possibly TRBD1 on 5 matching bases. CDR1 and CDR2 (germline): ENHRY, SYGVKD. This CDR3 has 12 amino acids. The V gene lost 0 bases and the J gene lost 10 bases, with 9 bases spanning the gap. CDR3 DNA: TGTGCCATCAGTGAGTCAGGGGCGGGAGCTTTCTTT. Its protein is CAISESGAGAFF.

In the case of this clone: The sample contains more than one DNA sequence encoding this CDR3. This chain links TRBV19 with TRBJ1-2; 8 nucleotides line up with TRBD1. This CDR3 is 14 amino acids long. V lost 6 bases, J lost 2 bases, and 5 bases stayed unmatched. Germline-derived CDR1 and CDR2 are LNHDA and SQIVND (reference sequence). The CDR3 nucleotides are TGTGCCAGTAGCCGGACAGGGACCAACTATGGCTACACCTTC. It codes for CASSRTGTNYGYTF.

This clone occurred once. The genes are TRBV6-1 and TRBJ1-1; D is uncertain. The V gene's germline CDR1 is MNHNS and CDR2 SASEGT. V lost 3 bases and J lost 0, with 5 bases in between. This CDR3 is built from 13 residues. The DNA for the CDR3 is TGTGCCAGCAGTGATTACATGAACACTGAAGCTTTCTTT. Translating gives CASSDYMNTEAFF.

This clone was detected once. The chain uses TRBV7-2 and TRBJ2-1; D remains unclear. V lost 5 bases and J lost 0, with 8 bases in between. The CDR3 is made up of 14 amino acids. The germline gives CDR1 SGHTA, CDR2 FQGNSA. The CDR3 DNA follows: TGTGCCAGCAGCGCCGCGAACTCCTACAATGAGCAGTTCTTC. It is translated as CASSAANSYNEQFF.

The chain employs TRBV9 and TRBJ2-4, with TRBD2 identical over 13 bases. The CDR3 runs to 16 residues. V was clipped by 3 bases and J by 7 bases; unmatched bases: 7. The germline V gene has CDR1 SGDLS and CDR2 YYNGEE. As DNA, the CDR3 is TGTGCCAGCAGCGGCGGACTAGCGGGAGAGTCCAACATTCAGTACTTC. This encodes CASSGGLAGESNIQYF. The full variable domain, rest sourced from reference TRBV9 and TRBJ2-4, is DSGVTQTPKHLITATGQRVTLRCSPRSGDLSVYWYQQSLDQGLQFLIQYYNGEERAKGNILERFSAQQFPDLHSELNLSSLELGDSALYFCASSGGLAGESNIQYFGAGTRLSVL.

V is TRBV19 and J is TRBJ2-7; D is perhaps TRBD2 (6 bases). The V end was cut by 7 bases, the J end by 0 bases, with 10 bases between. The V gene's germline CDR1 is LNHDA and CDR2 SQIVND (reference sequence). The CDR3 runs 13 residues. The CDR3 DNA is TGTGCCAGTACCGGGGGTGACTCCTACGAGCAGTACTTC. Its protein product is CASTGGDSYEQYF.

The rearrangement joins TRBV7-2 to TRBJ2-1; 14 bases match TRBD2. V was pared by 1 base and J by 9 bases, with 5 bases of the junction left unmatched. CDR1 and CDR2 (germline): SGHTA, FQGNSA. CDR3 size: 16 residues. The DNA for the CDR3 is TGTGCCAGCAGCTTAGGCGGGACTAGCGGGAGAGGTGAGCAGTTCTTC. This codes for CASSLGGTSGRGEQFF.